Shown below are 30 T cell receptor beta chains from a single sample sequenced in a study of tissue T cells after allogeneic stem cell transplantation. The protocol was immunoSEQ multiplex PCR, while the TCRdb copy is restricted to in-frame clones and leaves out a portion. Of 7,500 to 10,000 clones listed, roughly 60% are singletons. The material sequenced was tissue from the jejunum, taken at autopsy. These receptors originate from a woman aged 18 to 55 with breast cancer.

This clone was seen once. V gene TRBV5-1 combines with J gene TRBJ2-1; perhaps TRBD1 as D (5 bases). In germline, CDR1 is SGHRS, CDR2 YFSETQ. Between the trimmed V and J ends, which lost 5 bases and 2 bases, there was a span of 11 bases. This CDR3 region has 14 residues. CDR3 sequence reads: CASRSQGPYNEQFF. The CDR3 region has the DNA TGCGCCAGCAGATCCCAGGGTCCCTACAATGAGCAGTTCTTC.

This chain connects TRBV29-1 to TRBJ1-3, with 8 positions matching TRBD1. CDR3 size: 15 residues. Trimming took 5 bases from V and 3 from J; bases not matched to a gene: 9. Germline V gives CDR1 SQVTM, CDR2 ANQGSEA. This CDR3 is CSVIRQGPSGNTIYF. CDR3 DNA sequence: TGCAGCGTTATCCGACAGGGGCCCAGTGGAAACACCATATATTTT.

This clone counts as medium-sized (0.01 to 0.1%). The chain has TRBV24-1 and TRBJ1-1, with TRBD1 matching 7 bases. V trimming: 5 bases; J trimming: 3 bases; junction bases outside the gene matches: 2. The CDR3 is 13 amino acids. The germline V gene encodes CDR1 KGHDR and CDR2 SFDVKD. In nucleotides, the CDR3 is TGTGCCACCAGTGGGACAGGTTACACTGAAGCTTTCTTT. This codes for CATSGTGYTEAFF.

The gene calls are TRBV3-1 (or the pseudogene TRBV3-2) and TRBJ2-6; 11 bases match TRBD1. The trim removed 3 bases at V and 3 bases at J, leaving 10 bases unmatched. This CDR3 has 19 amino acids. Germline CDR1 LGHDT, CDR2 YNNKEL (reference sequence). CDR3 in DNA: TGTGCCAGCAGCCATACCACCGGGACAGGGGGGCTTGGGGCCAACGTCCTGACTTTC. Translation: CASSHTTGTGGLGANVLTF.

V is TRBV4-2 and J is TRBJ2-6; 7 bases are shared with TRBD1. J was trimmed by 0 bases and V by 4 bases; bases with no gene match: 18. The germline gives CDR1 LGHNA, CDR2 YNFKEQ. This CDR3 is built from 21 residues. CDR3 bases: TGTGCCAGCAGCCCACCCGGCGTAGGACAGGTAAAGGTCTCTGGGGCCAACGTCCTGACTTTC. Protein: CASSPPGVGQVKVSGANVLTF.

The rearrangement joins TRBV4-3 to TRBJ1-1, with TRBD1 matching over 11 bases. There are 17 residues in the CDR3. The germline gives CDR1 LGHNA, CDR2 YSLEER. V shed 11 bases and J 4 bases; nucleotides not matched to a gene: 18. In DNA form, the CDR3 reads TGCGCCCCCAGCCAAGAGGGGGGGACAGGGGGAGGCACTGAAGCTTTCTTT. Translated, it gives CAPSQEGGTGGGTEAFF.

The V call is TRBV2, the J call TRBJ1-6; D remains unclear. Trimming shortened V by 3 bases and J by 10 bases, and 13 bases separated the two germline ends. The CDR3 totals 14 residues. The germline V gene encodes CDR1 SNHLY and CDR2 FYNNEI. CDR3 sequence (DNA): TGTGCCAGCAGTGATCCAAGGGTATCGTCACCCCTCCACTTT. Amino acids: CASSDPRVSSPLHF.

This chain connects TRBV10-3 to TRBJ2-7; the D gene is possibly TRBD2 (5 bases). Germline CDR1 ENHRY, CDR2 SYGVKD. CDR3 length: 15 amino acids. V dropped 2 bases and J dropped 2 bases, with 13 bases sitting between them. The CDR3 reads CAISERQRVPYEQYF. Here the CDR3 DNA reads TGTGCCATCAGTGAGAGGCAGAGGGTCCCCTACGAGCAGTACTTC.

This clone appeared once. The J gene is TRBJ2-7, the V gene TRBV10-3; maybe TRBD1 (5 bases). The V end was cut by 2 bases, the J end by 2 bases, with 10 bases between. Germline CDR1 is ENHRY and CDR2 is SYGVKD. The CDR3 is made up of 14 amino acids. The chain's CDR3 is CAISERQTTYEQYF. The DNA for the CDR3 is TGTGCCATCAGTGAGAGACAGACCACCTACGAGCAGTACTTC.

This chain connects TRBV4-2 to TRBJ2-5; D not certain. The length of the CDR3 is 15 residues. The germline V gene encodes CDR1 LGHNA and CDR2 YNFKEQ. Trimming stripped 1 base from V and 2 bases from J, with 11 bases between. The CDR3 DNA follows: TGTGCCAGCAGCCAAGGGACGGCTGCGCAAGAGACCCAGTACTTC. Translating it yields CASSQGTAAQETQYF.

V gene TRBV6-2 or TRBV6-3 combines with J gene TRBJ2-3; D gene unclear. CDR1 and CDR2 (germline): MNHEY, SVGEGT. Trimming removed 6 bases from V and 1 base from J, with 14 bases in between. The CDR3 has 15 residues. Here the CDR3 DNA reads TGTGCCAGCAGCCCTGGTGGCGGACGCACAGATACGCAGTATTTT. It encodes CASSPGGGRTDTQYF.

The CDR3 protein is CASTGNYGYTF. The CDR3 DNA reads as TGTGCCAGCACGGGAAACTATGGCTACACCTTC. The chain couples TRBV2 to TRBJ1-2, with D hard to call. The CDR3 is 11 amino acids. Germline values: CDR1 SNHLY, CDR2 FYNNEI. Trimming pared 7 bases from V and 2 bases from J, leaving 5 bases between.

The CDR3 spells CASSLRRADTQYF. CDR3 bases: TGTGCCAGCAGCTTAAGGCGAGCAGATACGCAGTATTTT. V usage is TRBV7-3 and J usage is TRBJ2-3; D gene ambiguous. The germline V and J ends were trimmed by 1 base and 4 bases, with 6 bases remaining between them. CDR1 and CDR2 from the germline V gene are SGHTA and FQGTGA. The CDR3 runs 13 residues.

V usage is TRBV19 and J usage is TRBJ1-2, with 7 bases lining up with TRBD1. This CDR3 spans 15 amino acids. Germline CDR1 reads LNHDA; CDR2 reads SQIVND (reference sequence). Trimming removed 3 bases from V and 8 bases from J; junction bases left unmatched: 12. CDR3 in DNA: TGTGCCAGTAGTATGGGGGACAGCCAGGCGAAGGGCTACACCTTC. Its protein is CASSMGDSQAKGYTF.

The V and J genes are TRBV6-2 or TRBV6-3 and TRBJ2-7, with TRBD2 matching over 9 bases. Germline CDR1 is MNHEY and CDR2 is SVGEGT. With 2 bases clipped from V and 5 bases from J, the junction kept 7 bases outside the gene matches. The CDR3 runs 15 residues. DNA of the CDR3: TGTGCCAGCAGTTACCCCATAGCGGGAGCCGACGAGCAGTACTTC. Its protein is CASSYPIAGADEQYF.

This sequence joins TRBV7-8 and TRBJ2-2; D call uncertain. The CDR3 length is 18 residues. CDR1 is SGHVS and CDR2 is FQNEAQ in the germline V gene. V dropped 4 bases and J dropped 3 bases, with 21 bases sitting between them. The CDR3 DNA reads TGTGCCAGCAGCTCCCCCGTTCACCTAGGGATTCACACCGGGGAGCTGTTTTTT. Its protein product is CASSSPVHLGIHTGELFF.

The V gene is TRBV18, the J gene TRBJ1-3; no reliable D call. Between the trimmed V and J ends, which lost 2 bases and 0 bases, there was a span of 8 bases. From germline, CDR1 is KGHSH and CDR2 LQKENI. The CDR3 is 15 amino acids. CDR3 in DNA: TGTGCCAGCTCACCAAGCGCTTACTCTGGAAACACCATATATTTT. Residues: CASSPSAYSGNTIYF.

This clone showed up just a few times. The rearrangement links TRBV18 to TRBJ2-1; 11 positions agree with TRBD1. Germline V lookup: CDR1 KGHSH, CDR2 LQKENI. Trimming removed 0 bases from V and 9 bases from J; junction bases left unmatched: 4. The CDR3 totals 15 residues. CDR3 coding DNA: TGTGCCAGCTCACCACCGGGACAGGGGGATAGTGAGCAGTTCTTC. Translating it yields CASSPPGQGDSEQFF.

The chain recombines TRBV4-1 with TRBJ2-7, with 11 bases that match TRBD1. The CDR3 spans 15 residues. The germline V gene has CDR1 MGHRA and CDR2 YSYEKL. Trimming cost V 4 bases and J 4 bases; bases outside gene matches: 6. This CDR3 is CASSRGQGASYEQYF. The CDR3 DNA is TGCGCCAGCAGCCGAGGACAGGGGGCGTCGTACGAGCAGTACTTC.

By share, this clone ranks as medium-sized. The chain links TRBV27 to TRBJ1-1; 10 bases agree with TRBD1. Germline CDR1 and CDR2: MNHEY and SMNVEV (reference sequence). The V segment lost 8 bases and the J segment 0 bases; nucleotides outside the gene matches: 9. The CDR3 is made up of 16 amino acids. This CDR3 reads CASQTGGAEMNTEAFF. The CDR3 DNA is TGTGCCAGCCAGACAGGGGGCGCGGAAATGAACACTGAAGCTTTCTTT.

This clone has a handful of counts. V is TRBV7-2 and J is TRBJ2-5, with 7 bases identical to TRBD1. Germline CDR1 is SGHTA and CDR2 is FQGNSA. The CDR3 loop spans 13 amino acids. V lost 5 bases and J lost 4; bases outside the gene matches: 4. This chain's CDR3 is CASSPWTGETQYF. The CDR3 nucleotides read TGTGCCAGCAGCCCGTGGACAGGAGAGACCCAGTACTTC.

The chain couples TRBV19 to TRBJ2-1; possibly TRBD1 or TRBD2 for D (5 bases each). Germline loops: CDR1 LNHDA, CDR2 SQIVND (reference sequence). The length of the CDR3 is 13 residues. The germline V and J ends were trimmed by 5 bases and 5 bases, with 10 bases remaining between them. The CDR3 sequence is CASSVGPHNEQFF. For the CDR3, the DNA is TGTGCCAGTAGTGTGGGACCCCACAATGAGCAGTTCTTC.

CDR3 coding DNA: TGTGCCAGCAGCTTCGCCCCGCGGGACAGTCAGTACTTC. Its protein is CASSFAPRDSQYF. The chain has TRBV7-3 and TRBJ2-4, with D maybe TRBD1 (7 bases). The V end was cut by 3 bases, the J end by 12 bases, with 15 bases between. Germline CDR1 is SGHTA and CDR2 is FQGTGA. The CDR3 has 13 residues. The full variable domain, with the rest looked up from reference TRBV7-3 and TRBJ2-4, is GAGVSQTPSNKVTEKGKYVELRCDPISGHTALYWYRQSLGQGPEFLIYFQGTGAADDSGLPNDRFFAVRPEGSVSTLKIQRTERGDSAVYLCASSFAPRDSQYFGAGTRLSVL.

This clone was seen a handful of times. The rearrangement uses TRBV12-3 or TRBV12-4 and TRBJ2-5; tentative D call: TRBD1 (5 bases). The germline V and J ends were trimmed by 6 bases and 5 bases, with 10 bases remaining between them. This CDR3 has 12 residues. The CDR3 region is CASSPGWETQYF. In nucleotides, the CDR3 is TGTGCCAGCAGCCCAGGGTGGGAGACCCAGTACTTC.

This clone occurred a few times. This CDR3 is also generated by other DNA sequences in the sample. This rearrangement joins TRBV5-1 to TRBJ2-6; D not resolved. There are 15 residues in the CDR3. Germline V gives CDR1 SGHRS, CDR2 YFSETQ. Trimming stripped 2 bases from V and 0 bases from J, with 6 bases between. The CDR3 spells CASSLGNSGANVLTF. Here the CDR3 DNA reads TGCGCCAGCAGCTTAGGTAACTCTGGGGCCAACGTCCTGACTTTC. Looking up the rest from reference TRBV5-1 and TRBJ2-6 gives the full variable domain: KAGVTQTPRYLIKTRGQQVTLSCSPISGHRSVSWYQQTPGQGLQFLFEYFSETQRNKGNFPGRFSGRQFSNSRSEMNVSTLELGDSALYLCASSLGNSGANVLTFGAGSRLTVL.

The chain combines TRBV19 with TRBJ1-2, with 9 bases lining up with TRBD1. From germline, CDR1 is LNHDA and CDR2 SQIVND (reference sequence). J lost 4 bases, V lost 4 bases, and 13 bases had no gene match. The CDR3 sequence is 17 residues long. The CDR3 loop reads CASSTLPGQGIGYGYTF. In nucleotides, the CDR3 is TGTGCCAGTAGTACCCTACCGGGACAGGGAATCGGCTATGGCTACACCTTC.

The chain employs TRBV30 and TRBJ2-1; 7 nucleotides line up with TRBD2. The CDR3 loop spans 15 amino acids. With V trimmed by 0 bases and J by 9 bases, 11 bases remained unmatched. Per germline, CDR1 GTSNPN and CDR2 SVGIG (reference sequence). The CDR3 here is CAWSVQAGAESEQFF. CDR3 DNA sequence: TGTGCCTGGAGTGTACAGGCGGGAGCAGAGAGTGAGCAGTTCTTC.

J is TRBJ2-1 and V is TRBV7-2; 7 bases fit TRBD1. V gave up 6 bases and J gave up 5 bases; unmatched junction bases: 4. Germline assignment: CDR1 SGHTA and CDR2 FQGNSA. The CDR3 sequence is 13 residues long. CDR3 residues: CASREGANNEQFF. The CDR3 DNA is TGTGCCAGCAGAGAGGGGGCAAACAATGAGCAGTTCTTC.

The rearrangement joins TRBV5-1 to TRBJ2-1, with 11 bases that match TRBD1. The CDR3 runs 15 residues. CDR1 is SGHRS and CDR2 is YFSETQ in the germline V gene. With 2 bases clipped from V and 7 bases from J, the junction kept 5 bases outside the gene matches. CDR3 sequence (DNA): TGCGCCAGCAGCTTAGGGACAGGGGGGACGAATGAGCAGTTCTTC. It is translated as CASSLGTGGTNEQFF.

This clone was counted between two and nine times. The CDR3 protein is CASSQELGWEQYF. The DNA for the CDR3 is TGTGCCAGCAGCCAAGAATTAGGGTGGGAGCAGTACTTC. This chain joins TRBV14 and TRBJ2-7; D call uncertain. V lost 0 bases to trimming and J lost 7 bases, with 10 bases between them. From germline, CDR1 is SGHDN and CDR2 FVKESK. This CDR3 has 13 amino acids.